This T cell receptor (beta chain) came from a study of CD8+ T cells in alopecia areata. Sequencing templates came from extracted RNA that was reverse transcribed into cDNA. The repertoire was sequenced with immunoSEQ multiplex PCR; TCRdb's copy has only in-frame clones and lacks some. This sample yields about 120,000 clones, of which 55% to 80% are seen a single time; roughly 3.1% belongs to the top ten. Sorted out of PBMCs were CD4+ T cells and CD8+ T cells. The CDR3 is made up of 15 amino acids. V was pared by 3 bases and J by 2 bases, with 13 bases between. Germline V gene data show CDR1 as MNHNS and CDR2 as SASEGT. Notes on the study in general: Patients showed less clear TCR sequence sharing than mice, possibly partly because of HLA diversity. Affected lesional scalp, above all in alopecia totalis/universalis, was more clonal than normal scalp. When scalp samples are sequenced, resident alphabeta T cells of normal skin are also captured.

Notes on this clone: What it binds is not known.

The sequencing sample was made of CD4+ T cells sorted from blood. The sequence was obtained from a human donor in good health. V gene TRBV6-1 combines with J gene TRBJ2-5; D gene unclear. The CDR3 DNA follows: TGTGCCAGCAGTGATCCGGGTTCCAAGCAAGAGACCCAGTACTTC. It is translated as CASSDPGSKQETQYF.